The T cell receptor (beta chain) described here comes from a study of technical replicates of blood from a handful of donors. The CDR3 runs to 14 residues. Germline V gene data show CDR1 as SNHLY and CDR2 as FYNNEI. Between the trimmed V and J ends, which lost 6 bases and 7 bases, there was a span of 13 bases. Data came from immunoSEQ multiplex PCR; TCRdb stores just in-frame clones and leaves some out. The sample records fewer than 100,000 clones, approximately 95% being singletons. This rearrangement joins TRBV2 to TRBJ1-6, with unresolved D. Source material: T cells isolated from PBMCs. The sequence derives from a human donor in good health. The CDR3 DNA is TGTGCCAGCAGGAGTCGGCAGGAAAATTCACCCCTCCACTTT. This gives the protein CASRSRQENSPLHF.